One and the same sample provided the 24 T cell receptor beta chains below, sequenced in a study of shared T cell receptors in the human thymus. Produced via immunoSEQ multiplex PCR; TCRdb's table is partial and in-frame only. In the table there are 700,000 or so clones, approximately 85% of which are singletons. These records were also assigned to another study, of human thymus T cells.

Material: thymocytes. The receptors derive from a girl in the first two years of life with a congenital heart defect.

This clone was counted between two and nine times. The chain couples TRBV4-3 to TRBJ1-4, with a tentative D call TRBD1 (5 bases). Germline assignment: CDR1 LGHNA and CDR2 YSLEER. The CDR3 length is 17 residues. V shed 4 bases and J shed 0 bases, with 15 bases lying between them. The CDR3: CASSLRQDMSTNEKLFF. Here the CDR3 DNA reads TGCGCCAGCAGCCTACGCCAGGACATGTCAACTAATGAAAAACTGTTTTTT.

Points on this clone: Other DNA sequences of this sample code for an identical CDR3. The chain has TRBV5-1 and TRBJ1-5; 9 bases are a match to TRBD1. V lost 2 bases and J lost 4; bases outside the gene matches: 1. Germline lookup yields CDR1 SGHRS and CDR2 YFSETQ. The CDR3 extends over 14 amino acids. The CDR3 is CASSLGTGNQPQHF. The CDR3 DNA is TGCGCCAGCAGCTTAGGGACAGGGAATCAGCCCCAGCATTTT.

This clone was detected only a few times. V gene TRBV29-1 combines with J gene TRBJ1-2; no clear D. Trimming took 4 bases from V and 4 from J, leaving 13 bases between them. Per the germline V gene, CDR1 is SQVTM and CDR2 is ANQGSEA. The CDR3 has 13 residues. For the CDR3, the DNA is TGCAGCGTTGTGGAGAGAACGGGCTATGGCTACACCTTC. Translating gives CSVVERTGYGYTF.

The chain recombines TRBV2 with TRBJ1-1; 12 bases map to TRBD1. In germline, CDR1 is SNHLY, CDR2 FYNNEI. CDR3 length: 22 residues. J was trimmed by 6 bases and V by 4 bases; bases with no gene match: 27. This CDR3 is CASSAIPRDRGRVDLVESEAFF. The CDR3 DNA is TGTGCCAGCAGTGCTATACCACGGGACAGGGGGCGAGTCGATCTGGTGGAATCTGAAGCTTTCTTT.

The rearrangement joins TRBV5-1 to TRBJ1-4; D not certain. The CDR3 extends over 14 amino acids. Germline CDR1 and CDR2: SGHRS and YFSETQ. Trimming took off 1 base at V and 4 bases at J, with 8 bases between the two ends. CDR3 coding DNA: TGCGCCAGCAGCTTGAGAGGAATTAATGAAAAACTGTTTTTT. As protein: CASSLRGINEKLFF.

The rearrangement uses TRBV27 and TRBJ1-4, with D unresolved. Deletions cut 6 bases from V and 8 bases from J, with 16 bases between. The CDR3 has 14 residues. Germline lookup yields CDR1 MNHEY and CDR2 SMNVEV (reference sequence). The CDR3 bases are TGTGCCAGCAGACCGACGGAGCGAGGAGAAAAACTGTTTTTT. Protein: CASRPTERGEKLFF.

This chain uses TRBV7-2 with TRBJ2-3, with 11 bases aligning to TRBD2. The ends lost 3 bases at V and 4 bases at J; junction bases unmatched: 9. CDR3 size: 17 residues. Germline lookup yields CDR1 SGHTA and CDR2 FQGNSA. For the CDR3, the DNA is TGTGCCAGCAGCTTGGAGGATAGCGGGGGGGAAGCAGATACGCAGTATTTT. Translation gives CASSLEDSGGEADTQYF.

This clone has only one observation. The chain couples TRBV19 to TRBJ1-1; D not resolved. The CDR3 sequence is 19 residues long. The V end lost 4 bases, the J end lost 2 bases, and 26 bases lay between the germline ends. The germline V gene encodes CDR1 LNHDA and CDR2 SQIVND (reference sequence). For the CDR3, the DNA is TGTGCCAGTAGTACCACGGGAGGAGGAGTGGGAATTTCCAACACTGAAGCTTTCTTT. This gives the protein CASSTTGGGVGISNTEAFF. Full variable domain (missing parts from reference TRBV19 and TRBJ1-1): DGGITQSPKYLFRKEGQNVTLSCEQNLNHDAMYWYRQDPGQGLRLIYYSQIVNDFQKGDIAEGYSVSREKKESFPLTVTSAQKNPTAFYLCASSTTGGGVGISNTEAFFGQGTRLTVV.

The rearrangement links TRBV4-1 to TRBJ1-1, with TRBD1 matching 10 bases. From germline, CDR1 is MGHRA and CDR2 YSYEKL. V gave up 1 base and J gave up 7 bases; unmatched junction bases: 9. There are 16 residues in the CDR3. CDR3 sequence reads: CASSQGSDRGLLEAFF. The CDR3 nucleotides read TGCGCCAGCAGCCAAGGGTCCGACAGGGGGCTGCTTGAAGCTTTCTTT.

The CDR3 loop is CASSQDGGSDQPQHF. The CDR3 region has the DNA TGCGCCAGCAGCCAAGATGGCGGGTCGGATCAGCCCCAGCATTTT. The chain couples TRBV4-3 to TRBJ1-5; D unresolved. Per germline, CDR1 LGHNA and CDR2 YSLEER. Trimming removed 0 bases at V and 5 bases at J, with 11 bases between. The CDR3 length is 15 residues.

This chain connects TRBV7-8 to TRBJ1-2, with D maybe TRBD1 (6 bases). Germline V gene data show CDR1 as SGHVS and CDR2 as FQNEAQ. The CDR3 is 17 residues long. Trimming removed 5 bases from V and 0 bases from J, with 19 bases in between. The DNA for the CDR3 is TGTGCCAGCAGCCGCGACTCCGAGGGACAACCTAACTATGGCTACACCTTC. It yields the protein CASSRDSEGQPNYGYTF.

The rearrangement joins TRBV6-1 to TRBJ1-6; 8 bases fit TRBD1. The CDR3 extends over 17 amino acids. From germline, CDR1 is MNHNS and CDR2 SASEGT. The junction had 12 bases not matched to a gene; V was cut back by 3 bases and J by 8 bases. DNA of the CDR3: TGTGCCAGCAGTGACCTACCTAAGGACAGGGAGGATTCACCCCTCCACTTT. It is translated as CASSDLPKDREDSPLHF.

The CDR3 reads CASSLHPRHDTNYGYTF. As DNA, the CDR3 is TGCGCCAGCAGCCTTCATCCTCGACACGACACCAACTATGGCTACACCTTC. V is TRBV5-1 and J is TRBJ1-2; D gene ambiguous. The CDR3 extends over 17 amino acids. Germline assignment: CDR1 SGHRS and CDR2 YFSETQ. V lost 4 bases, J lost 2 bases, and 21 bases lay in between.

V gene TRBV5-8 combines with J gene TRBJ1-5; D unclear. Germline-derived CDR1 and CDR2 are SGHTS and YDEGEE. The CDR3 spans 14 residues. V lost 2 bases, J lost 0 bases, and 6 bases lay in between. In DNA form, the CDR3 reads TGTGCCAGCAGCTTTGACACTAGCAATCAGCCCCAGCATTTT. Residues: CASSFDTSNQPQHF. The variable domain in full, with the rest retrieved from reference TRBV5-8 and TRBJ1-5, is EAGVTQSPTHLIKTRGQQATLRCSPISGHTSVYWYQQALGLGLQFLLWYDEGEERNRGNFPPRFSGRQFPNYSSELNVNALELEDSALYLCASSFDTSNQPQHFGDGTRLSIL.

The chain joins TRBV12-2 to TRBJ2-3; the table gives TRBD2 as D, unverified against the DNA. TRBV12-2 constitutes a pseudogene. CDR3 length: 22 residues. Written as DNA, the CDR3 is TGTGCAAGTCGCCCCAAAGGGGTGCGTCGTAGCGGGGGGCCTTATTGCACAGATACGCAGTATTTT. Translation: CASRPKGVRRSGGPYCTDTQYF.

This chain joins TRBV7-9 and TRBJ2-5, with D possibly being TRBD1 (5 bases). This CDR3 has 17 residues. Trimming cost V 8 bases and J 0 bases, with 22 bases left between them. CDR1 and CDR2 from the germline V gene are SEHNR and FQNEAQ (reference sequence). The DNA for the CDR3 is TGTGCCAGCCTACCTCTACCCCAGGGCAACGACCAAGAGACCCAGTACTTC. This translates into CASLPLPQGNDQETQYF.

CDR3 sequence: CASSSTTIPTSTEAFF. In DNA form, the CDR3 reads TGTGCCAGCAGCTCTACCACGATCCCCACCTCTACTGAAGCTTTCTTT. The chain couples TRBV25-1 to TRBJ1-1, with no clear D. V was trimmed by 6 bases and J by 5 bases, leaving 22 bases between them. CDR3 length: 16 amino acids. Germline loops: CDR1 MGHDK, CDR2 SYGVNS.

The V call is TRBV7-8, the J call TRBJ2-3; 8 bases are shared with TRBD1. CDR1 and CDR2 from the germline V gene are SGHVS and FQNEAQ. Losses at the gene ends were 7 bases for V and 2 bases for J; bases not matched to a gene: 11. CDR3 length: 16 amino acids. CDR3 in amino acids: CASTPRRDRNTDTQYF. The CDR3 coding sequence is TGTGCCAGCACTCCACGCAGGGACAGGAACACAGATACGCAGTATTTT.

The chain recombines TRBV9 with TRBJ1-1; 9 nucleotides align to TRBD1. The CDR3 contains 15 residues. The V and J ends lost 6 bases and 5 bases, in that order; junction bases with no gene match: 11. Germline V gene data show CDR1 as SGDLS and CDR2 as YYNGEE. The CDR3 protein is CASTELQGAGTEAFF. The CDR3, as DNA: TGTGCCAGCACTGAATTACAGGGGGCGGGTACTGAAGCTTTCTTT.

A single count supports this clone. The V and J genes are TRBV6-6 and TRBJ1-4; TRBD1 matches at 7 bases. After removal of 6 bases from V and 7 bases from J, the junction contained 8 bases not matched to a gene. This CDR3 contains 14 residues. CDR1 and CDR2 (germline): MNHNY, SVGAGI (reference sequence). The CDR3 DNA reads as TGTGCCAGCAGCCTAACAGGGGAAGCTGAAAAACTGTTTTTT. Protein: CASSLTGEAEKLFF.

This sequence joins TRBV5-4 and TRBJ1-3; TRBD1 might be the D (5 bases). There are 17 residues in the CDR3. Trimming shortened V by 2 bases and J by 0 bases, and 15 bases separated the two germline ends. CDR1 is SGHNT, CDR2 YYREEE, per germline (reference sequence). The DNA of the CDR3 is TGTGCCAGCAGCTTTACGTCAGGGCCTGGCTCTGGAAACACCATATATTTT. Translation gives CASSFTSGPGSGNTIYF.

CDR3 DNA: TGTGCCAGCAGCCCCCGCAGGGCCACTGAAGCTTTCTTT. Translation: CASSPRRATEAFF. The genes are TRBV28 and TRBJ1-1; D might be TRBD1 (5 bases). CDR1 and CDR2 (germline): MDHEN, SYDVKM. The CDR3 covers 13 residues. V was pared by 6 bases and J by 4 bases, with 12 bases between. Full variable domain (outside the CDR3, taken from reference TRBV28 and TRBJ1-1): DVKVTQSSRYLVKRTGEKVFLECVQDMDHENMFWYRQDPGLGLRLIYFSYDVKMKEKGDIPEGYSVSREKKERFSLILESASTNQTSMYLCASSPRRATEAFFGQGTRLTVV.

The rearrangement joins TRBV10-2 to TRBJ1-6, with 7 bases fitting TRBD1. CDR1 WSHSY and CDR2 SAAADI come from the germline V gene. Trimming cost V 9 bases and J 8 bases; bases outside gene matches: 19. This CDR3 is built from 17 residues. In DNA, the CDR3 is TGCGCCAGTCCATTCCCTCTATTTTACAGGGGATATTCACCCCTCCACTTT. Its protein product is CASPFPLFYRGYSPLHF.

The rearrangement joins TRBV27 to TRBJ2-5; D may be TRBD2 (6 bases). V lost 8 bases and J 1 base, leaving 14 bases between the germline ends. CDR3 length: 14 amino acids. Germline V gene lookup returns CDR1 MNHEY and CDR2 SMNVEV (reference sequence). CDR3: CASRGGGTQETQYF. The CDR3, as DNA: TGTGCCAGCCGGGGTGGGGGGACCCAAGAGACCCAGTACTTC.